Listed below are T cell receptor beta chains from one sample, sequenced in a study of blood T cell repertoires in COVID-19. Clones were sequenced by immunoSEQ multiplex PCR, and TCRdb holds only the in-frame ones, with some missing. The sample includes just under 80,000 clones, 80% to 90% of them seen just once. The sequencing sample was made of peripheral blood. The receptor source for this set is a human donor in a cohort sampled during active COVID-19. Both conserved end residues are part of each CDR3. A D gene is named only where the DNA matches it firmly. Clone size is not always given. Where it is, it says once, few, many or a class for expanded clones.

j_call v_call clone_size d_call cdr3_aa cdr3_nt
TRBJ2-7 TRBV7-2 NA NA CASSFYLTAYEQYF TGTGCCAGCAGCTTCTATTTGACAGCCTACGAGCAGTACTTC
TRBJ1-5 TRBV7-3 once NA CASSSRSLSNQPQHF TGTGCCAGCAGCAGCCGATCACTCAGCAATCAGCCCCAGCATTTT
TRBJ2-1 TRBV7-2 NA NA CASSLELPGVVNEQFF TGTGCCAGCAGCTTAGAGCTTCCCGGTGTGGTGAATGAGCAGTTCTTC
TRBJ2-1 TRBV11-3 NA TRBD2 CASSLFDLGGPFNEQFF TGTGCCAGCAGCTTATTCGATTTGGGAGGGCCCTTTAATGAGCAGTTCTTC
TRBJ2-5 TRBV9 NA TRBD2 CASSVGTSGGALETQYF TGTGCCAGCAGCGTCGGGACTAGCGGGGGGGCTTTAGAGACCCAGTACTTC
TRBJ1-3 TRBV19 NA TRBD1 CASSRQGNSGNTIYF TGTGCCAGTAGTAGACAGGGTAACTCTGGAAACACCATATATTTT
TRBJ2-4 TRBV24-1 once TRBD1 CATSDPGQGTPKNIQYF TGTGCCACCAGTGACCCGGGACAGGGGACTCCCAAAAACATTCAGTACTTC
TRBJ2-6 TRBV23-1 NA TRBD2 CASSQSPERGAFNVLTF TGCGCCAGCAGTCAATCTCCGGAGCGGGGGGCTTTCAACGTCCTGACTTTC
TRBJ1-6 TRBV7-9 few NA CASRAEEISPLHF TGTGCCAGCAGGGCCGAGGAGATTTCACCCCTCCACTTT
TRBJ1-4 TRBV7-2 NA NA CASSLRWSNEKLFF TGTGCCAGCAGCCTACGGTGGAGTAATGAAAAACTGTTTTTT
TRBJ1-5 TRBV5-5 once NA CASSLSLTANQPQHF TGTGCCAGCAGCTTGTCCTTGACAGCGAATCAGCCCCAGCATTTT
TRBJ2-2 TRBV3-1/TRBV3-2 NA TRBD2 CASSQALGLAGVGGELFF TGTGCCAGCAGCCAAGCCCTGGGACTAGCGGGAGTCGGCGGGGAGCTGTTTTTT
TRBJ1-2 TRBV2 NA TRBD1 CASSEGTGVPGYTF TGTGCCAGCAGTGAAGGGACAGGGGTCCCCGGCTACACCTTC
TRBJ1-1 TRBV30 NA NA CAWSVRRSTEAFF TGTGCCTGGAGTGTACGGAGATCCACTGAAGCTTTCTTT
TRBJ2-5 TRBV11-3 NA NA CASSLDTGETQYF TGTGCCAGCAGCTTAGATACGGGAGAGACCCAGTACTTC
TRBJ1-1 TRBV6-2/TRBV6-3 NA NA CATNPAGRDTEAFF TGTGCCACCAACCCAGCAGGCAGAGACACTGAAGCTTTCTTT
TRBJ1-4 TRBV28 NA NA CATSTYRVSDEKLFF TGTGCCACGTCCACCTACAGGGTTTCAGATGAAAAACTGTTTTTT
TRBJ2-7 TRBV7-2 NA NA CASSLRVFSNEQYF TGTGCCAGCAGCTTACGGGTTTTTTCTAACGAGCAGTACTTC
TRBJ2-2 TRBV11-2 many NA CASSLGISKNTGELFF TGTGCCAGCAGCTTAGGGATTAGCAAAAACACCGGGGAGCTGTTTTTT
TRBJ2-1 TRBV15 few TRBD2 CATSSPWREINNEQFF TGTGCCACCAGCAGCCCCTGGCGGGAGATTAACAATGAGCAGTTCTTC
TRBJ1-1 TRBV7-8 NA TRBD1 CASSLQGMVTEAFF TGTGCCAGCAGCCTACAGGGGATGGTTACTGAAGCTTTCTTT
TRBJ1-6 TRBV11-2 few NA CASSGGYNSPLHF TGTGCCAGCTCCGGGGGGTATAATTCACCCCTCCACTTT
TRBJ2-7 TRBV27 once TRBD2 CASSFLAGGSYEQYF TGTGCCAGCAGTTTCCTAGCGGGAGGTTCCTACGAGCAGTACTTC
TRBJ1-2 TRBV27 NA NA CASSFRGGYGYTF TGTGCCAGCAGTTTTAGGGGAGGGTATGGCTACACCTTC
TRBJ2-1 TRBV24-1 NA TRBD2 CATSAAGGNNEQFF TGTGCCACCAGTGCTGCGGGAGGGAACAATGAGCAGTTCTTC
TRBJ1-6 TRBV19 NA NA CASRGREDSPLHF TGTGCCAGTAGGGGACGGGAGGATTCACCCCTCCACTTT
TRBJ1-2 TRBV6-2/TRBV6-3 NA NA CASSSSDRNYGYTF TGTGCCAGCAGTTCGAGCGACAGAAACTATGGCTACACCTTC
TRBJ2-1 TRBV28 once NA CASSLSSPHNEQFF TGTGCCAGCAGTTTAAGTAGTCCACACAATGAGCAGTTCTTC
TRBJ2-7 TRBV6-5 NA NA CASLGHHYEQYF TGTGCCAGCTTAGGACACCACTACGAGCAGTACTTC
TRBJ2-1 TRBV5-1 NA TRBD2 CASSSSGGTYNEQFF TGCGCCAGCAGCTCTAGCGGGGGAACTTACAATGAGCAGTTCTTC
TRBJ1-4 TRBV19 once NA CASSIIGYVRGYEKLFF TGTGCCAGTAGTATTATAGGTTATGTCAGGGGATATGAAAAACTGTTTTTT
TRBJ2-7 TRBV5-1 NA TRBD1 CASSLGQGATYEQYF TGCGCCAGCAGCCTTGGACAGGGGGCTACCTACGAGCAGTACTTC